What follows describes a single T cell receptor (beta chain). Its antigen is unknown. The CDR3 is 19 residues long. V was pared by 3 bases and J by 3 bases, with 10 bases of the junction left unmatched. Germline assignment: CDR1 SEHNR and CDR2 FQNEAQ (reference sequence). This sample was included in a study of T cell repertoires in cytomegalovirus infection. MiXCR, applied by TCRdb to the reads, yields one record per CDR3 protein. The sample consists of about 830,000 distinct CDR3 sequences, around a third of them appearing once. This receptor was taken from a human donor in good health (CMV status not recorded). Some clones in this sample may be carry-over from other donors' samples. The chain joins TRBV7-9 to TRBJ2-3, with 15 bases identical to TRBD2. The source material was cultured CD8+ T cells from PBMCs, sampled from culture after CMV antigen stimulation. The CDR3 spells CASSFRGLAGGEETDTQYF. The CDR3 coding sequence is TGTGCCAGCAGCTTCCGAGGACTAGCGGGGGGGGAGGAGACAGATACGCAGTATTTT. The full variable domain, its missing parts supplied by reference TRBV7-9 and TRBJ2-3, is DTGVSQNPRHKITKRGQNVTFRCDPISEHNRLYWYRQTLGQGPEFLTYFQNEAQLEKSRLLSDRFSAERPKGSFSTLEIQRTEQGDSAMYLCASSFRGLAGGEETDTQYFGPGTRLTVL.